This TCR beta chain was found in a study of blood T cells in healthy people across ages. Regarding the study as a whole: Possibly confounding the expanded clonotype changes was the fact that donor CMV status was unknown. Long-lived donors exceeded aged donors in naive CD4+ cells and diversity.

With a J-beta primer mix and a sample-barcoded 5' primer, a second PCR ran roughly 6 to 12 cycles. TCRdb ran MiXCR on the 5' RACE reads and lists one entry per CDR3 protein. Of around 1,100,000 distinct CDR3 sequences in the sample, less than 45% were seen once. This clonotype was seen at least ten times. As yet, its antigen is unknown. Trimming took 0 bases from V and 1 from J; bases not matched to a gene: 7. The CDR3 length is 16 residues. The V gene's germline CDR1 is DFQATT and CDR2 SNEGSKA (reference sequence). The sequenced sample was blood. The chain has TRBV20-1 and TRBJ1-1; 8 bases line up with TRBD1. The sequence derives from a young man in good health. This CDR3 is CSARDGRGTGNTEAFF. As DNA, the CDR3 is TGCAGTGCTAGAGATGGAAGAGGGACAGGGAACACTGAAGCTTTCTTT.